The present TCR beta chain was sequenced within a study of CD8 T cells in acute hepatitis C reinfection (dated by TCRdb to about 2021). In the study overall: The TCRbeta repertoire of CD8+ T cells specific for the HCV NS3-1073 epitope was profiled during acute infection and after viral clearance. Acute samples were obtained within 168 days of the estimated infection date from 4 spontaneous resolvers and roughly 6 chronically infected subjects. Several spontaneous resolvers contributed paired acute and follow-up samples.

Genomic DNA was extracted from FACS-sorted cells, and TCRbeta chain sequencing was performed through the commercial immunoSEQ service. Under the source paper's analysis protocol: The repertoire data were analyzed using ImmunoSEQ Analyzer software v3.0 and R v3.5.1. Only productive rearrangements were analyzed, because sequences with stop codons or out-of-frame rearrangements were removed. The sequencing provider supplied the Simpson diversity, Shannon entropy, CDR3 length and nucleotide addition metrics. Clonotypes were grouped by frequency as dominant, sub-dominant, low or lowest abundance, and most analyses excluded clonotypes below 0.1%. Any CDR3 amino acid clonotype present in at least two subjects at a cumulative frequency of at least 0.5% was labeled public. TCRdb mirrors the immuneACCESS table, restricted to in-frame sequences. Some clones are absent from its copies; in checked studies, under half trace to an unresolved V gene, and the reason for the others is unknown. V and J calls and clone size are copied from that table; D and trimming were computed from the DNA. The sample yields about 470 clones; about 48% were counted once. The ten largest clones take up around 54% of the sample.

From the germline V gene, CDR1 is SNHLY and CDR2 is FYNNEI. Germline trimming: 8 bases from V, 7 bases from J; junction bases outside gene matches: 17. The CDR3, from cysteine to phenylalanine, totals 17 residues. Only CDR3 DNA is held: 51 bases, read in frame from base 1. Note on this clone: Base quality data are lacking; no much larger clone is found one base away.

Points the paper makes about the study in general: Because bulk sequencing covered only the TCRbeta chain, the alphabeta pairing of public clonotypes could not be determined. CDR3 sequences shared with other epitopes were rare, and differing sequencing approaches may have limited exact matching. Over ten public clonotypes were found regardless of outcome, and V04-02/J02-02 was used by one public clonotype. NS3-1073 specific repertoires were highly diverse, with no significant diversity differences between acute resolver, follow-up resolver and acute chronic samples. Preferential use of the TRBV04 and TRBV06 gene families was observed in all groups, and this preferential usage was not explained by overrepresentation in the naive pool. Follow-up repertoires were not available for chronically infected subjects, because NS3-1073 specific cells were too rare to be sorted.

The sample's time point label is to be understood as: acute HCV infection, within 168 days of estimated infection date. The HCV-specific TCR repertoires were analyzed directly ex vivo, and the sequenced cells were not first expanded in vitro. Enrolled in the Montreal Hepatitis C Cohort (HEPCO) in Canada, the donors were people who inject drugs, and these donors were followed every 3 months. Acute primary HCV infection was defined as a positive HCV RNA or antibody test that came after a negative test within the prior 24 weeks. A PE-labeled tetramer loaded with the NS3 peptide spanning residues 1073-1081 was used to stain HCV-specific cells. CD3, CD8 and CD45RO antibodies were used for surface staining, and dead cells were excluded with an aqua fixable dye. The cohort also had 6 subjects who developed chronic infection, defined as being HCV RNA positive at 24 weeks. From thawed, previously cryostored peripheral blood mononuclear cells, CD8+ T cells were purified through negative selection performed by means of the MACS CD8+ T cell Isolation Kit. Cells were sorted on a BD FACSAria II cell sorter.

This material consisted of HCV NS3-1073 tetramer-sorted CD8+ T cells from PBMCs, taken during acute infection. This sample's cell subset or site label indicates: FACS-sorted NS3-1073 tetramer+ CD8+ T cells. This TCR was sampled from a young man with chronic hepatitis C. Recombination linked TRBV2 to TRBJ2-1; 10 of the junction bases match TRBD1. The CDR3 amino acid sequence is: CASYGPDRDRGKNEQFF. The DNA sequence is as follows: TGTGCCAGCTACGGACCAGACCGGGACAGGGGAAAGAATGAGCAGTTCTTC. The full variable domain, with segments outside the CDR3 supplied by the reference TRBV2 and TRBJ2-1 proteins, appears as EPEVTQTPSHQVTQMGQEVILRCVPISNHLYFYWYRQILGQKVEFLVSFYNNEISEKSEIFDDQFSVERPDGSNFTLKIRSTKLEDSAMYFCASYGPDRDRGKNEQFFGPGTRLTVL.